The 24 T cell receptor beta chains reported below all come from one sample, sequenced in a study of CD8+ T cells in alopecia areata. Investigators isolated RNA and reverse transcribed it into cDNA to act as the sequencing template. The protocol was immunoSEQ multiplex PCR, while the TCRdb copy is restricted to in-frame clones and leaves out a portion. The data contain 200,000 to 250,000 clones, around 66% of them singletons. Sample treatment: oral pan-JAK inhibitor, 5-10 mg twice daily. The specimen comprised CD4+ T cells sorted from blood, sampled at week 4, from a patient treated with tofacitinib. These receptors all stem from a human donor with alopecia areata.

In this sample, this clone turned up a few times. The rearrangement joins TRBV18 to TRBJ1-2, with D unresolved. With 0 bases removed from V and 2 bases from J, the gap between germline ends came to 25 bases. Germline CDR1 reads KGHSH; CDR2 reads LQKENI. This CDR3 has 20 amino acids. For the CDR3, the DNA is TGTGCCAGCTCACCACCAACCAGTCGCCCGATCGGGGAAATGAACTATGGCTACACCTTC. Translating it yields CASSPPTSRPIGEMNYGYTF.

This sequence joins TRBV5-1 and TRBJ1-2; a weak D match, TRBD1 (5 bases). The CDR3 is 13 amino acids. The V end lost 2 bases, the J end lost 4 bases, and 9 bases lay between the germline ends. Germline V gene data show CDR1 as SGHRS and CDR2 as YFSETQ. DNA for the CDR3: TGCGCCAGCAGCTTAACCCAGGGCTATGGCTACACCTTC. Translation: CASSLTQGYGYTF.

As regards this clone: At one of its ends the junction is not consistent with the germline gene, which may arise from a read error. The same CDR3 is also encoded by other DNA sequences in this sample. V usage is TRBV25-1 and J usage is TRBJ2-1; tentative D call: TRBD1 (6 bases). CDR3 length: 16 amino acids. Germline V gene data show CDR1 as MGHDK and CDR2 as SYGVNS. The CDR3 is CASSSVAAGARNEQFF. The CDR3 bases are TGCGCCAGCAGTTCAGTCGCGGCAGGGGCTCGGAATGAGCAGTTCTTC.

This chain connects TRBV10-3 to TRBJ2-3; D possibly uses TRBD1 or TRBD2 (5 bases each). Deletions cut 9 bases from V and 2 bases from J, with 12 bases between. Germline V gene data show CDR1 as ENHRY and CDR2 as SYGVKD. The CDR3 has 13 residues. The CDR3 nucleotides are TGTGCCATTCGGGACGGGAACACAGATACGCAGTATTTT. It translates to CAIRDGNTDTQYF.

This clone was counted only a few times. The chain uses TRBV4-3 and TRBJ2-1; 7 nucleotides agree with TRBD1. V shed 0 bases and J 15 bases; nucleotides not matched to a gene: 8. Looked up from germline, CDR1 is LGHNA and CDR2 is YSLEER. The CDR3 totals 13 residues. The CDR3 reads CASSQDIGGAGFF. CDR3 in DNA: TGCGCCAGCAGCCAAGACATAGGGGGCGCAGGGTTCTTC.

This chain joins TRBV2 and TRBJ1-6; a weak D match, TRBD1 (6 bases). V was pared by 5 bases and J by 6 bases, with 14 bases between. This CDR3 contains 15 residues. Germline V gene data show CDR1 as SNHLY and CDR2 as FYNNEI. The CDR3 region has the DNA TGTGCCAGCAGTTGGGAGGGGGAGACTAATTCACCCCTCCACTTT. Translation: CASSWEGETNSPLHF.

The chain has TRBV5-4 and TRBJ2-1; TRBD2 aligns across 8 bases. The CDR3 is made up of 17 amino acids. Germline values: CDR1 SGHNT, CDR2 YYREEE (reference sequence). V shed 0 bases, J shed 4 bases, and the junction held 9 bases outside the gene matches. CDR3 in DNA: TGTGCCAGCAGCTTGGTGCTGGTGCGGGGGGCGTACAATGAGCAGTTCTTC. Residues: CASSLVLVRGAYNEQFF.

The rearrangement uses TRBV6-4 and TRBJ2-1; 14 bases match TRBD2. The CDR3 spans 20 residues. The V and J ends lost 7 bases and 9 bases, in that order; junction bases with no gene match: 23. Germline CDR1 reads MRHNA; CDR2 reads SNTAGT. CDR3 amino acids: CASTPLRLAGGPRFVREQFF. CDR3 coding DNA: TGTGCCAGCACCCCACTGAGACTAGCGGGGGGGCCTCGTTTTGTCCGTGAGCAGTTCTTC.

This clone appeared many times. The gene calls are TRBV5-6 and TRBJ2-6; D tentatively fits TRBD1 or TRBD2 (5 bases each). The CDR3 covers 15 residues. Trimming shortened V by 2 bases and J by 4 bases, and 10 bases separated the two germline ends. The germline gives CDR1 SGHDT, CDR2 YYEEEE. The CDR3 sequence is CASSFGGSGANVLTF. The CDR3 DNA reads as TGTGCCAGCAGCTTTGGGGGATCAGGGGCCAACGTCCTGACTTTC. The full variable domain, its missing parts supplied by reference TRBV5-6 and TRBJ2-6, is DAGVTQSPTHLIKTRGQQVTLRCSPKSGHDTVSWYQQALGQGPQFIFQYYEEEERQRGNFPDRFSGHQFPNYSSELNVNALLLGDSALYLCASSFGGSGANVLTFGAGSRLTVL.

The rearrangement uses TRBV21-1 and TRBJ1-2. TRBV21-1 is deemed a pseudogene. The CDR3 runs to 14 residues. The CDR3, as DNA: TGTGCCAGCAGCAACGGACCAATTAACTATGGCTACACCTTC. Protein product: CASSNGPINYGYTF.

The J gene is TRBJ1-1, the V gene TRBV2; tentatively, D is TRBD1 (5 bases). Germline V gene data show CDR1 as SNHLY and CDR2 as FYNNEI. This CDR3 spans 14 amino acids. Between the trimmed V and J ends, which lost 7 bases and 0 bases, there was a span of 12 bases. CDR3 region: CASNRDGLNTEAFF. In DNA form, the CDR3 reads TGTGCCAGCAATAGGGACGGATTGAACACTGAAGCTTTCTTT. The full variable domain, its missing parts supplied by reference TRBV2 and TRBJ1-1, is EPEVTQTPSHQVTQMGQEVILRCVPISNHLYFYWYRQILGQKVEFLVSFYNNEISEKSEIFDDQFSVERPDGSNFTLKIRSTKLEDSAMYFCASNRDGLNTEAFFGQGTRLTVV.

The sample holds a few counts of this clone. This sequence joins TRBV30 and TRBJ2-7; 10 bases line up with TRBD1. J was trimmed by 2 bases and V by 3 bases; bases with no gene match: 4. Per germline, CDR1 GTSNPN and CDR2 SVGIG (reference sequence). The CDR3 extends over 14 amino acids. This CDR3 is CAWRGQGNPYEQYF. CDR3 bases: TGTGCCTGGAGGGGACAGGGGAATCCCTACGAGCAGTACTTC.

The J gene is TRBJ1-1, the V gene TRBV29-1; 7 nucleotides match TRBD1. The CDR3 is 13 amino acids. Unmatched junction bases numbered 14, after V lost 5 bases and J lost 11 bases. Germline lookup yields CDR1 SQVTM and CDR2 ANQGSEA. The CDR3 DNA follows: TGCAGCGTTCAGTGGGGAGGGGCAGGGGGTGCTTTCTTT. This encodes CSVQWGGAGGAFF.

This chain links TRBV29-1 with TRBJ2-7, with D perhaps matching TRBD1 or TRBD2 (5 bases each). The CDR3 is 15 residues long. The V gene's germline CDR1 is SQVTM and CDR2 ANQGSEA. V shed 3 bases and J shed 1 base, with 16 bases lying between them. The CDR3 protein is CSVETTGTLSYEQYF. CDR3 sequence (DNA): TGCAGCGTTGAGACAACCGGGACGTTGTCCTACGAGCAGTACTTC.

In this sample, this clone turned up a few times. J is TRBJ2-6 and V is TRBV9; 7 nucleotides match TRBD1. V shed 2 bases and J 2 bases; nucleotides not matched to a gene: 1. The CDR3 covers 15 residues. Germline V gives CDR1 SGDLS, CDR2 YYNGEE. The CDR3 DNA reads TGTGCCAGCAGCGTTGACAGGGCTGGGGCCAACGTCCTGACTTTC. Translation: CASSVDRAGANVLTF.

This chain links TRBV7-9 with TRBJ1-4; D is uncertain. V lost 4 bases and J lost 8, with 11 bases in between. The CDR3 is 13 residues long. Germline V CDR1 and CDR2: SEHNR, FQNEAQ (reference sequence). Here the CDR3 DNA reads TGTGCCAGCAGCTCAGTTAACAGAGAAAAACTGTTTTTT. This sequence encodes CASSSVNREKLFF. Full variable domain (remainder filled in from reference TRBV7-9 and TRBJ1-4): DTGVSQNPRHKITKRGQNVTFRCDPISEHNRLYWYRQTLGQGPEFLTYFQNEAQLEKSRLLSDRFSAERPKGSFSTLEIQRTEQGDSAMYLCASSSVNREKLFFGSGTQLSVL.

The chain employs TRBV5-4 and TRBJ2-3; D might be TRBD2 (7 bases). Germline V CDR1 and CDR2: SGHNT, YYREEE (reference sequence). This CDR3 spans 15 amino acids. Trimming took off 2 bases at V and 2 bases at J, with 12 bases between the two ends. CDR3 sequence: CASSFAGAPTDTQYF. In nucleotides, the CDR3 is TGTGCCAGCAGCTTCGCGGGGGCCCCCACAGATACGCAGTATTTT.

This clone has a handful of counts. The chain recombines TRBV7-9 with TRBJ1-6; D gene unclear. The V end was cut by 3 bases, the J end by 10 bases, with 13 bases between. The germline V gene has CDR1 SEHNR and CDR2 FQNEAQ (reference sequence). The CDR3 covers 14 residues. The DNA of the CDR3 is TGTGCCAGCAGCTTGAGTCGAATGTCCTCACCCCTCCACTTT. Protein sequence: CASSLSRMSSPLHF.

In this sample, this clone turned up a few times. The chain has TRBV7-2 and TRBJ2-3; 8 bases map to TRBD1. The CDR3 is made up of 15 amino acids. Germline lookup yields CDR1 SGHTA and CDR2 FQGNSA. The ends lost 5 bases at V and 7 bases at J; junction bases unmatched: 11. The CDR3 region has the DNA TGTGCCAGCAGCGGGGAGGAGACAGGGGTGAATACGCAGTATTTT. It codes for CASSGEETGVNTQYF.

V and J are TRBV14 and TRBJ1-4, with D maybe TRBD1 (5 bases). Germline-derived CDR1 and CDR2 are SGHDN and FVKESK. V lost 3 bases to trimming and J lost 0 bases, with 11 bases between them. The CDR3 length is 16 residues. Here the CDR3 reads CASSQGGFATNEKLFF. Written as DNA, the CDR3 is TGTGCCAGCAGCCAGGGGGGATTCGCAACTAATGAAAAACTGTTTTTT.

For this clone: This same CDR3 is encoded by further DNA sequences in the sample. The chain employs TRBV5-1 and TRBJ2-3, with 7 bases fitting TRBD2. The germline gives CDR1 SGHRS, CDR2 YFSETQ. V was pared by 0 bases and J by 0 bases, with 4 bases of the junction left unmatched. The CDR3 is 16 amino acids. In DNA, the CDR3 is TGCGCCAGCAGCTTGGCCGCGGGGGTCAGCACAGATACGCAGTATTTT. Residues: CASSLAAGVSTDTQYF.

This chain connects TRBV29-1 to TRBJ1-2; 7 nucleotides align to TRBD1. CDR1 and CDR2 from the germline V gene are SQVTM and ANQGSEA. The CDR3 loop spans 11 amino acids. Trimming took 5 bases from V and 8 from J; bases not matched to a gene: 5. CDR3 sequence: CSVSRGEGYTF. The DNA of the CDR3 is TGCAGCGTTTCCAGGGGGGAAGGCTACACCTTC.

The chain employs TRBV5-6 and TRBJ2-6; D unresolved. Trimming left V 1 base short and J 6 bases short, with 8 bases between. The CDR3 has 14 residues. Germline CDR1 reads SGHDT; CDR2 reads YYEEEE. The CDR3 spells CASSLISLANVLTF. As DNA, the CDR3 is TGTGCCAGCAGCTTGATAAGCCTGGCCAACGTCCTGACTTTC.

This clone was seen a handful of times. The chain carries TRBV30 and TRBJ1-2; maybe TRBD1 (5 bases). Trimming left V 3 bases short and J 0 bases short, with 14 bases between. The germline CDR1 and CDR2 sequences are GTSNPN and SVGIG (reference sequence). The length of the CDR3 is 15 residues. CDR3 bases: TGTGCCTGGAGAGACCCCTCGGGGGCTAACTATGGCTACACCTTC. It specifies CAWRDPSGANYGYTF.